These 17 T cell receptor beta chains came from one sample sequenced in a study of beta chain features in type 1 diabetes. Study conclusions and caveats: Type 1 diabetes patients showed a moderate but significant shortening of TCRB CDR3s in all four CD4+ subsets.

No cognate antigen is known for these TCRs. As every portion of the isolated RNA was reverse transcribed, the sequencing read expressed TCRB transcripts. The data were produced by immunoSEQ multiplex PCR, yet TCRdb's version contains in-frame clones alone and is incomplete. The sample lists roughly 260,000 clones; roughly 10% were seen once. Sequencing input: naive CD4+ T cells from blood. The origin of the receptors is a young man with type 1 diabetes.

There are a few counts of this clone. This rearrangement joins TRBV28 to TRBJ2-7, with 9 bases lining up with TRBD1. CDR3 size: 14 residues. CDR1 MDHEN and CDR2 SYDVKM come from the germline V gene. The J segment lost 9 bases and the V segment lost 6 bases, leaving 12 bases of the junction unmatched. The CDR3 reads CASSTGTGLHGQYF. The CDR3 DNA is TGTGCCAGCAGCACCGGGACAGGGCTTCATGGGCAGTACTTC.

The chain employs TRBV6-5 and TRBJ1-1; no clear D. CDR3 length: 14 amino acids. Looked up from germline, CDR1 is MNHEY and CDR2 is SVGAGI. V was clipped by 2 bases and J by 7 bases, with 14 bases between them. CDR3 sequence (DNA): TGTGCCAGCAGTTACCGTGCAGTGGTTGGTGAAGCTTTCTTT. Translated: CASSYRAVVGEAFF.

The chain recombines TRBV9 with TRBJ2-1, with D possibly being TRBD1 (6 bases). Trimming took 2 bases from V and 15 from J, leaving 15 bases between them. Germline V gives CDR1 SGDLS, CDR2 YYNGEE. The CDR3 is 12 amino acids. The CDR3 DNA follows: TGTGCCAGCAGCGTTGATACAGGGAGATCGTTCTTC. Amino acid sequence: CASSVDTGRSFF.

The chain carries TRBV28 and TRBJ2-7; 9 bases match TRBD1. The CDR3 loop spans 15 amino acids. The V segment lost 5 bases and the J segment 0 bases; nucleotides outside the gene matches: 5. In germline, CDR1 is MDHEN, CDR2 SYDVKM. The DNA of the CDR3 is TGTGCCAGCAGTCCTGGGGACAGGGACTCCTACGAGCAGTACTTC. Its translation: CASSPGDRDSYEQYF.

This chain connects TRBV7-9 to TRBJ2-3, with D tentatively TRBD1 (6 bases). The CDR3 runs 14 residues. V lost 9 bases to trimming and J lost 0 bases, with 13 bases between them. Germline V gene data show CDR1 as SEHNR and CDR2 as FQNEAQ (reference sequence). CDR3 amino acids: CASKDRTSTDTQYF. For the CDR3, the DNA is TGTGCCAGTAAGGACAGAACTAGCACAGATACGCAGTATTTT.

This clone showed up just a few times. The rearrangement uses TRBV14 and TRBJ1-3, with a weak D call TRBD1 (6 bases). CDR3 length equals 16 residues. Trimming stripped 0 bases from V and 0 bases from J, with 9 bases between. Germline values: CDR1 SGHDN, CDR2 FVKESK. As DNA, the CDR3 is TGTGCCAGCAGCCAAGATCGGGGACACTCTGGAAACACCATATATTTT. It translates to CASSQDRGHSGNTIYF.

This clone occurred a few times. The CDR3 loop reads CTSSQETRALSYEQYF. The CDR3 DNA follows: TGCACCAGCAGCCAAGAAACCAGGGCCCTCAGCTACGAGCAGTACTTC. This chain connects TRBV1 to TRBJ2-7; TRBD1, the table's D call, lacks a check against the DNA. TRBV1 is marked as a pseudogene. This CDR3 comprises 16 residues.

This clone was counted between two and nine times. The CDR3 DNA reads TGTGCCAGCAGTCGTCCAGGGGGCGCGAATCGGAACACTGAAGCTTTCTTT. It codes for CASSRPGGANRNTEAFF. The chain employs TRBV9 and TRBJ1-1; 8 positions match TRBD1. The CDR3 is 17 residues long. Germline-derived CDR1 and CDR2 are SGDLS and YYNGEE. J gave up 1 base and V 5 bases, and 13 bases lay outside the gene matches.

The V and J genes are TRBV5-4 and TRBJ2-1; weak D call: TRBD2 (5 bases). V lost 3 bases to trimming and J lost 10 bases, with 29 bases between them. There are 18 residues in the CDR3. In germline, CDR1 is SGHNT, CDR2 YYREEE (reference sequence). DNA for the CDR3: TGTGCCAGCAGCTCACGTTCGCTACCCCCAGCCGGGGAACGGGAGCAGTTCTTC. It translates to CASSSRSLPPAGEREQFF.

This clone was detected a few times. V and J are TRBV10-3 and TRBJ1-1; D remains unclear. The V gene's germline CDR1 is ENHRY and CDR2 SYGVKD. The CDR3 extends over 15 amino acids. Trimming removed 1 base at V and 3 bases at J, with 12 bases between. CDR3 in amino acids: CAISELARRDTEAFF. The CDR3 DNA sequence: TGTGCCATCAGTGAGTTAGCTCGCCGGGACACTGAAGCTTTCTTT.

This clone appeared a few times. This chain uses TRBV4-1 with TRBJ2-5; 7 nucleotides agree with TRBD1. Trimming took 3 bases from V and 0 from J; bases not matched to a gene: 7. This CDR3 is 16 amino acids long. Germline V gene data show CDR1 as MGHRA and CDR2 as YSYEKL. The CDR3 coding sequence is TGCGCCAGCAGCCAGGGAACTCAGGGGGACCAAGAGACCCAGTACTTC. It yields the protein CASSQGTQGDQETQYF.

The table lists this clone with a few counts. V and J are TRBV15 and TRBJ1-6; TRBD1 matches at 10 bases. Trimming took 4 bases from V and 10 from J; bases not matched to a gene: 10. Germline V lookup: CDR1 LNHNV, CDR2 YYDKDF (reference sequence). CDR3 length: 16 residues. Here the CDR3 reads CATSTPYRDRGSPLHF. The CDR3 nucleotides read TGTGCCACCAGCACCCCATACCGGGACAGGGGATCACCCCTCCACTTT.

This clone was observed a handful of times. The CDR3 DNA reads as TGCGCCAGCAGCTTGGCCGGCCAGGGGTCCTACAATGAGCAGTTCTTC. Its translation is CASSLAGQGSYNEQFF. The chain recombines TRBV5-1 with TRBJ2-1; the D gene is possibly TRBD1 (6 bases). This CDR3 region has 16 residues. Germline CDR1 reads SGHRS; CDR2 reads YFSETQ. With 0 bases removed from V and 1 base from J, the gap between germline ends came to 11 bases.

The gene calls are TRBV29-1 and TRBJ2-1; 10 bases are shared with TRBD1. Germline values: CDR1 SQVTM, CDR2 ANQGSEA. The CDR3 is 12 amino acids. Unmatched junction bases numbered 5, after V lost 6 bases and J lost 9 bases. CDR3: CSVRTGGGEQFF. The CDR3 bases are TGCAGCGTACGGACAGGGGGAGGTGAGCAGTTCTTC.

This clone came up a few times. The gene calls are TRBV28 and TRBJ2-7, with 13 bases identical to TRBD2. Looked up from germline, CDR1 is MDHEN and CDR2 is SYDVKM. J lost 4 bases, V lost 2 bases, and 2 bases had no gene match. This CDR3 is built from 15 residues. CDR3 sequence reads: CASSLTSGGAYEQYF. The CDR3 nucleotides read TGTGCCAGCAGTTTAACTAGCGGGGGGGCTTACGAGCAGTACTTC.

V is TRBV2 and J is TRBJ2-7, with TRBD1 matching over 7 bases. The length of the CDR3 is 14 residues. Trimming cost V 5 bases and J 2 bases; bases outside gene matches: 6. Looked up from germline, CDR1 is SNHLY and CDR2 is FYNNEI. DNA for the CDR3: TGTGCCAGCAGTTATGACAGGGCGGCCTACGAGCAGTACTTC. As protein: CASSYDRAAYEQYF.

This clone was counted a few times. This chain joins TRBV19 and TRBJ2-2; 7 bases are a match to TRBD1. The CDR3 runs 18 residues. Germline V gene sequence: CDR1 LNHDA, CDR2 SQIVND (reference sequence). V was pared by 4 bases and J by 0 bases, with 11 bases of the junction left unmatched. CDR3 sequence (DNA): TGTGCCAGTAGTAACTACCATTGGACAGGTCCGAACACCGGGGAGCTGTTTTTT. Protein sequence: CASSNYHWTGPNTGELFF.